The source of this TCR beta chain is a study of T cell responses to AZD1222 COVID-19 vaccine. Study-wide results and limits: Vaccination with two AZD1222 doses was followed by a rise in Spike-specific TCR breadth and depth. It should be noted that donors were predominantly white British and more often female, and clonal diversity was possibly underestimated. CD4 TCRs associated with vaccination spanned spike, dominating at 160-218 and 743-854. Nearly half of unique spike-specific TCRs reportedly avoided B.1.351 and B.1.1.7 mutated regions.

The CDR3 spans 14 residues. Germline CDR1 and CDR2: MDHEN and SYDVKM. The V end lost 1 base, the J end lost 8 bases, and 14 bases lay between the germline ends. Libraries were prepared by immunoSEQ multiplex PCR; TCRdb keeps only in-frame clonotypes and omits some of them. Of over 110,000 clones detected, about 87% appear once; the ten largest clones hold 5.5%. Concerning this clone: Its antigen remains unknown.

Material: peripheral blood, obtained on day 0 of AZD1222 vaccination. This chain links TRBV28 with TRBJ1-2; maybe TRBD1 (6 bases). This TCR was sampled from an adult in good health. The CDR3 DNA follows: TGTGCCAGCAGTTTATCTCAGGGGACGAAGGGCTACACCTTC. Encoded protein: CASSLSQGTKGYTF.